Listed below are T cell receptor beta chains from one sample, sequenced in a study of cytomegalovirus exposure and HLA in healthy donors. Produced via immunoSEQ multiplex PCR; TCRdb's table is partial and in-frame only. The sample holds some 130,000 clones, around 85% seen once. Sequencing was performed on PBMCs. The receptors come from a boy aged 10-17 years in good health and CMV-seronegative. Each CDR3 is given with its conserved first and last residue. The D gene is left open where the match is weak. Clone size is given for some rows only: seen once, a few or many times, or a class if the clone is expanded.

D,J,V,size,CDR3,DNA
TRBD1,TRBJ2-7,TRBV9,NA,CASSAGTGGEQYF,TGTGCCAGCAGCGCAGGGACAGGGGGTGAGCAGTACTTC
TRBD1,TRBJ1-3,TRBV5-1,NA,CASSLAGQGRNTIYF,TGCGCCAGCAGCTTGGCCGGACAGGGGAGAAACACCATATATTTT
NA,TRBJ1-2,TRBV5-1,NA,CASSLGQGFYDYTF,TGCGCCAGCAGCTTAGGGCAGGGATTTTATGACTACACCTTC
TRBD1,TRBJ2-1,TRBV7-2,few,CASSTGQGNEQFF,TGTGCCAGCAGCACCGGACAGGGGAACGAGCAGTTCTTC
NA,TRBJ1-3,TRBV6-1,NA,CASSASSGNTIYF,TGTGCCAGCAGTGCCAGCTCTGGAAACACCATATATTTT
NA,TRBJ1-3,TRBV9,NA,CASSVAGDSGNTIYF,TGTGCCAGCAGCGTAGCGGGGGACTCTGGAAACACCATATATTTT
TRBD2,TRBJ2-5,TRBV18,NA,CASSPLAGEETQYF,TGTGCCAGCTCACCTCTAGCGGGGGAAGAGACCCAGTACTTC
NA,TRBJ2-3,TRBV5-4,NA,CASSLQTDTQYF,TGTGCCAGCAGCTTACAAACAGATACGCAGTATTTT
NA,TRBJ1-1,TRBV27,NA,CASRWTWAGTEAFF,TGTGCCAGCAGGTGGACCTGGGCGGGAACTGAAGCTTTCTTT
TRBD1,TRBJ2-3,TRBV4-2,NA,CASSRGQGAPDTQYF,TGTGCCAGCAGCCGCGGACAGGGTGCCCCAGATACGCAGTATTTT
TRBD1,TRBJ2-1,TRBV9,NA,CASSGGQGSSYNEQFF,TGTGCCAGCAGCGGAGGACAGGGAAGCTCCTACAATGAGCAGTTCTTC
NA,TRBJ1-2,TRBV6-5,NA,CASNYRDTHYGYTF,TGTGCCAGCAATTACCGGGACACCCACTATGGCTACACCTTC
TRBD2,TRBJ2-1,TRBV4-1,NA,CASSQDRGGPYNEQFF,TGCGCCAGCAGCCAAGATCGCGGGGGGCCTTACAATGAGCAGTTCTTC
NA,TRBJ1-5,TRBV18,NA,CASSPGSGSNQPQHF,TGTGCCAGCTCACCCGGTTCAGGGTCCAATCAGCCCCAGCATTTT
NA,TRBJ2-5,TRBV29-1,NA,CSVEDPRTQYF,TGCAGCGTTGAAGATCCTAGAACCCAGTACTTC